One and the same sample provided the 8 T cell receptor beta chains below, sequenced in a study of cytomegalovirus exposure and HLA in healthy donors. The PCR used 60 Vbeta and 13 Jbeta primers. The protocol was immunoSEQ multiplex PCR, while the TCRdb copy is restricted to in-frame clones and leaves out a portion. This table has about 35,000 clones, 90% to 95% appearing once. The sequencing input was PBMCs. Receptors originate from a woman between 18 and 29 years old in good health and CMV-seronegative.

The chain employs TRBV30 and TRBJ1-4; weak D call: TRBD1 (6 bases). From germline, CDR1 is GTSNPN and CDR2 SVGIG (reference sequence). Trimming removed 1 base from V and 4 bases from J, with 10 bases in between. The CDR3 loop spans 14 amino acids. This CDR3 is CAWSAGQINEKLFF. The CDR3 DNA follows: TGTGCCTGGAGTGCAGGACAGATTAATGAAAAACTGTTTTTT.

This clone was picked up a small number of times. The chain couples TRBV28 to TRBJ2-1, with 10 nucleotides matching TRBD1. There are 14 residues in the CDR3. The V and J ends lost 6 bases and 10 bases, in that order; junction bases with no gene match: 9. Germline CDR1 and CDR2: MDHEN and SYDVKM. In DNA, the CDR3 is TGTGCCAGCAGGCCCAGCCGGGACAGGGGAGAGCAGTTCTTC. This sequence encodes CASRPSRDRGEQFF. The whole variable domain, filled in from reference TRBV28 and TRBJ2-1, reads DVKVTQSSRYLVKRTGEKVFLECVQDMDHENMFWYRQDPGLGLRLIYFSYDVKMKEKGDIPEGYSVSREKKERFSLILESASTNQTSMYLCASRPSRDRGEQFFGPGTRLTVL.

V usage is TRBV20-1 and J usage is TRBJ1-2; D is ambiguous. Trimming cost V 3 bases and J 8 bases, with 7 bases left between them. The germline gives CDR1 DFQATT, CDR2 SNEGSKA (reference sequence). CDR3 length: 10 residues. The CDR3 DNA reads as TGCAGTGCTAGGGCACAAGGCTACACCTTC. Amino acids: CSARAQGYTF.

The rearrangement uses TRBV6-5 and TRBJ2-2; 11 positions agree with TRBD2. The junction had 3 bases not matched to a gene; V was cut back by 2 bases and J by 4 bases. The germline V gene encodes CDR1 MNHEY and CDR2 SVGAGI. The CDR3 contains 16 residues. CDR3 amino acids: CASSYRLAGPTGELFF. The CDR3 nucleotides are TGTGCCAGCAGTTACCGACTAGCGGGACCCACCGGGGAGCTGTTTTTT.

This chain uses TRBV30 with TRBJ1-5; a possible D gene is TRBD1 (5 bases). V was cut by 3 bases and J by 7 bases, with 13 bases left in between. Per germline, CDR1 GTSNPN and CDR2 SVGIG (reference sequence). The CDR3 sequence is 13 residues long. The CDR3 region has the DNA TGTGCCTGGAGAGGGGAGGACTGGCAGCCCCAGCATTTT. Amino acid sequence: CAWRGEDWQPQHF.

The chain has TRBV7-2 and TRBJ2-1; 7 bases agree with TRBD2. This CDR3 has 17 residues. CDR1 is SGHTA and CDR2 is FQGNSA in the germline V gene. J lost 3 bases, V lost 5 bases, and 13 bases had no gene match. CDR3 nucleotide sequence: TGTGCCAGCAGCGCCCGGGGGACTACCCCCTTCTACAATGAGCAGTTCTTC. It is translated as CASSARGTTPFYNEQFF.

The chain has TRBV19 and TRBJ1-2; D is possibly TRBD1 (6 bases). This CDR3 spans 13 amino acids. Looked up from germline, CDR1 is LNHDA and CDR2 is SQIVND (reference sequence). V was shortened by 8 bases and J by 0 bases, with 10 bases between the two germline ends. The CDR3 nucleotides are TGTGCCAGTTCAAGACAGGCTAACTATGGCTACACCTTC. This translates into CASSRQANYGYTF. Variable domain in full (rest from reference TRBV19 and TRBJ1-2): DGGITQSPKYLFRKEGQNVTLSCEQNLNHDAMYWYRQDPGQGLRLIYYSQIVNDFQKGDIAEGYSVSREKKESFPLTVTSAQKNPTAFYLCASSRQANYGYTFGSGTRLTVV.

V usage is TRBV2 and J usage is TRBJ2-7; maybe TRBD2 (5 bases). This CDR3 region has 16 residues. Per germline, CDR1 SNHLY and CDR2 FYNNEI. Between the trimmed V and J ends, which lost 3 bases and 6 bases, there was a span of 21 bases. The DNA of the CDR3 is TGTGCCAGCAGTGATCCCTTGAGGGATATCAGTAGCGAGCAGTACTTC. Encoded protein: CASSDPLRDISSEQYF.